The 17 T cell receptor beta chains below all came from one sample that was sequenced in a study of cytomegalovirus exposure and HLA in healthy donors. The study ran its PCR with 60 Vbeta and 13 Jbeta primers. Clones were read by immunoSEQ multiplex PCR, and TCRdb kept only the in-frame ones, dropping some. The data show approximately 100,000 clones, 65% to 80% seen once. Sequenced material: PBMCs. The receptors were gathered from a woman between 40 and 50 years old in good health and CMV-seronegative.

This chain connects TRBV18 to TRBJ1-1; 7 bases are a match to TRBD1. This CDR3 is 15 amino acids long. The V and J ends lost 6 bases and 5 bases, in that order; junction bases with no gene match: 12. From germline, CDR1 is KGHSH and CDR2 LQKENI. CDR3 nucleotide sequence: TGTGCCAGCTCCCCTCCAGACAGGGAGAGGACTGAAGCTTTCTTT. Amino acid sequence: CASSPPDRERTEAFF.

The V gene is TRBV6-5, the J gene TRBJ1-1, with D possibly being TRBD1 (6 bases). Trimming left V 10 bases short and J 0 bases short, with 18 bases between. CDR3 length: 15 residues. Germline lookup yields CDR1 MNHEY and CDR2 SVGAGI. The CDR3 here is CATRGAGHLNTEAFF. For the CDR3, the DNA is TGTGCCACCAGGGGAGCGGGACACCTGAACACTGAAGCTTTCTTT.

This chain uses TRBV19 with TRBJ1-1; TRBD1 aligns across 8 bases. Germline assignment: CDR1 LNHDA and CDR2 SQIVND (reference sequence). The CDR3 sequence is 15 residues long. V lost 2 bases, J lost 1 base, and 3 bases stayed unmatched. CDR3 loop: CASSIYGTGNTEAFF. CDR3 nucleotides: TGTGCCAGTAGTATATATGGGACAGGGAACACTGAAGCTTTCTTT.

The V call is TRBV6-1, the J call TRBJ1-2; 12 bases are shared with TRBD1. There are 14 residues in the CDR3. Germline values: CDR1 MNHNS, CDR2 SASEGT. Trimming at V came to 6 bases and at J to 7 bases, leaving 6 bases not matched to a gene. In DNA form, the CDR3 reads TGTGCCAGCAGGCCCGGGACAGGGGGCTTTGGCTACACCTTC. This translates into CASRPGTGGFGYTF.

In DNA, the CDR3 is TGCGCCAGCAGATCCAGCGGGAGGGATACCGGGGAGCTGTTTTTT. As protein: CASRSSGRDTGELFF. This chain connects TRBV5-1 to TRBJ2-2; 10 bases map to TRBD2. J lost 5 bases, V lost 5 bases, and 6 bases had no gene match. The CDR3 has 15 residues. CDR1 and CDR2 (germline): SGHRS, YFSETQ.

The chain uses TRBV7-2 and TRBJ1-3; possibly TRBD1 for D (5 bases). V was pared by 2 bases and J by 4 bases, with 12 bases between. Looked up from germline, CDR1 is SGHTA and CDR2 is FQGNSA. This CDR3 has 15 amino acids. CDR3 sequence reads: CASSLPGAGGNTIYF. CDR3 in DNA: TGTGCCAGCAGCTTACCCGGGGCGGGAGGAAACACCATATATTTT.

This clone is a singleton in its sample. The chain is built from TRBV29-1 and TRBJ2-1; 13 bases agree with TRBD2. CDR3 length: 18 amino acids. The V segment lost 4 bases and the J segment 3 bases; nucleotides outside the gene matches: 12. Germline V CDR1 and CDR2: SQVTM, ANQGSEA. The CDR3 loop is CSVVTLGTSGGVYNEQFF. The CDR3 DNA reads as TGCAGCGTTGTGACCCTCGGAACTAGCGGGGGGGTCTACAATGAGCAGTTCTTC.

The chain uses TRBV5-6 and TRBJ2-5; 8 bases line up with TRBD1. This CDR3 is built from 15 residues. CDR1 is SGHDT, CDR2 YYEEEE, per germline. Trimming at V came to 4 bases and at J to 5 bases, leaving 10 bases not matched to a gene. The DNA for the CDR3 is TGTGCCAGCAGCCATACAGGGGGAAGGAGGGAGACCCAGTACTTC. Its translation: CASSHTGGRRETQYF.

This clone is a singleton in its sample. The chain is built from TRBV27 and TRBJ2-4; no definite D call. V was pared by 6 bases and J by 1 base, with 7 bases between. CDR1 and CDR2 from the germline V gene are MNHEY and SMNVEV (reference sequence). This CDR3 contains 13 residues. CDR3 bases: TGTGCCAGCAGCCCTATCGCCAAAAACATTCAGTACTTC. Translation: CASSPIAKNIQYF.

The chain carries TRBV5-1 and TRBJ2-5; D possibly corresponds to TRBD1 (6 bases). Germline values: CDR1 SGHRS, CDR2 YFSETQ. V shed 4 bases and J shed 5 bases, with 15 bases lying between them. The CDR3 is made up of 14 amino acids. This CDR3 is CASSTDSEGETQYF. The CDR3 nucleotides read TGCGCCAGCAGCACGGACAGCGAGGGGGAGACCCAGTACTTC. The whole variable domain, filled in from reference TRBV5-1 and TRBJ2-5, reads KAGVTQTPRYLIKTRGQQVTLSCSPISGHRSVSWYQQTPGQGLQFLFEYFSETQRNKGNFPGRFSGRQFSNSRSEMNVSTLELGDSALYLCASSTDSEGETQYFGPGTRLLVL.

The rearrangement links TRBV7-6 to TRBJ2-7; 7 bases are a match to TRBD2. Germline assignment: CDR1 SGHVS and CDR2 FNYEAQ. The CDR3 is 13 residues long. The V gene end was trimmed by 0 bases and the J gene end by 6 bases; junction bases not matched to a gene: 2. The CDR3 loop reads CASSLAGEGEQYF. The DNA of the CDR3 is TGTGCCAGCAGCTTAGCAGGGGAGGGCGAGCAGTACTTC.

This chain uses TRBV4-2 with TRBJ2-7; TRBD2 matches at 7 bases. Germline-derived CDR1 and CDR2 are LGHNA and YNFKEQ. V was clipped by 6 bases and J by 2 bases; unmatched bases: 10. CDR3 length equals 15 residues. The CDR3 sequence is CASSLPGEGTYEQYF. The CDR3 DNA follows: TGTGCCAGCAGTCTACCCGGGGAGGGAACCTACGAGCAGTACTTC.

This clone showed up just once. This chain uses TRBV30 with TRBJ1-2; TRBD1 matches 7 bases. Germline values: CDR1 GTSNPN, CDR2 SVGIG (reference sequence). The CDR3 runs 18 residues. The V and J ends lost 4 bases and 0 bases, in that order; junction bases with no gene match: 17. CDR3 loop: CAWNYPRAGGITNYGYTF. The CDR3 DNA reads TGTGCCTGGAACTATCCCCGGGCAGGGGGAATCACTAACTATGGCTACACCTTC. Variable domain in full (rest from reference TRBV30 and TRBJ1-2): SQTIHQWPATLVQPVGSPLSLECTVEGTSNPNLYWYRQAAGRGLQLLFYSVGIGQISSEVPQNLSASRPQDRQFILSSKKLLLSDSGFYLCAWNYPRAGGITNYGYTFGSGTRLTVV.

The gene calls are TRBV18 and TRBJ1-1; possibly TRBD1 for D (5 bases). Looked up from germline, CDR1 is KGHSH and CDR2 is LQKENI. The CDR3 spans 15 residues. The V end lost 4 bases, the J end lost 2 bases, and 14 bases lay between the germline ends. CDR3: CASSLSTGLNTEAFF. The CDR3 DNA is TGTGCCAGCTCACTTTCCACAGGCTTAAACACTGAAGCTTTCTTT.

V gene TRBV6-1 combines with J gene TRBJ1-5; no clear D gene. Germline V gives CDR1 MNHNS, CDR2 SASEGT. V lost 4 bases, J lost 0 bases, and 7 bases lay in between. The CDR3 is made up of 14 amino acids. This CDR3 reads CASSVEISNQPQHF. CDR3 coding DNA: TGTGCCAGCAGTGTCGAGATTAGCAATCAGCCCCAGCATTTT.

This clone has just a few counts. The chain employs TRBV4-3 and TRBJ1-1; D perhaps matches TRBD1 (6 bases). V lost 1 base and J lost 4, with 13 bases in between. This CDR3 spans 15 amino acids. The germline gives CDR1 LGHNA, CDR2 YSLEER. The CDR3 DNA reads TGCGCCAGCAGCCAAGCCATCGGACAGTTCACTGAAGCTTTCTTT. Translating it yields CASSQAIGQFTEAFF.

This clone appeared once. This chain connects TRBV10-3 to TRBJ1-1, with D maybe TRBD1 (5 bases). The CDR3 loop spans 15 amino acids. With 0 bases removed from V and 1 base from J, the gap between germline ends came to 9 bases. The germline V gene encodes CDR1 ENHRY and CDR2 SYGVKD. The CDR3 protein is CAISESPGSNTEAFF. Here the CDR3 DNA reads TGTGCCATCAGTGAGTCTCCAGGGTCGAACACTGAAGCTTTCTTT.